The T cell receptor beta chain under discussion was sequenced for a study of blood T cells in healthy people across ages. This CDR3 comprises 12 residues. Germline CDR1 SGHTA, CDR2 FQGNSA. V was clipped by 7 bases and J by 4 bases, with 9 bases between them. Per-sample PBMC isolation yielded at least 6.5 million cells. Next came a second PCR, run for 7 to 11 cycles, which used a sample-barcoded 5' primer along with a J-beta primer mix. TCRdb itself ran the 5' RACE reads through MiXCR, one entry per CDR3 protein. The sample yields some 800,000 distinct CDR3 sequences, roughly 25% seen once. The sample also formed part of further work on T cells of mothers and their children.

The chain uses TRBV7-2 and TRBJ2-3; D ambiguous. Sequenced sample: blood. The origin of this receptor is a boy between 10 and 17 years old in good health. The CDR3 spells CASTATADTQYF. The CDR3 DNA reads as TGTGCCAGCACCGCGACCGCAGATACGCAGTATTTT.